This TCR beta chain was sequenced in a study of blood T cell repertoires in COVID-19. The overall study: Researchers got acute and convalescent COVID-19 samples from the United States, Italy and Spain. Sample material is recorded as cDNA or gDNA derived from T cells, B-cell-depleted T cells, or PBMCs.

How the authors handled the data: Researchers report that nucleated cell counts were estimated from reference gene primer amplification. Profiling relied on immunoSEQ multiplex PCR, and the TCRdb table lists in-frame clones only, not all of them. That table is the source of V, J and clone size, and D and trimming were worked out from the DNA. The table has more than 100,000 clones, about 80% seen once. A remark on this clone: The sample holds other DNA sequences that translate to the same CDR3.

This CDR3 comprises 15 residues. In germline, CDR1 is MNHNS, CDR2 SASEGT. Trimming stripped 1 base from V and 4 bases from J, with 14 bases between. The TCR sequence derives from a man in his forties with acute COVID-19. The sequenced material came from PBMCs or T cells enriched from blood (not recorded which). V is TRBV6-1 and J is TRBJ2-7; possible D gene TRBD2, 6 bases. The CDR3 DNA reads TGTGCCAGCAGTGAAGGAGGTAGCGGTCTTTACGAGCAGTACTTC. Translation gives CASSEGGSGLYEQYF.